This TCR beta chain is from a study of OX40 agonist ivuxolimab in advanced cancers. Study overall: Dose-escalation subjects each had hepatocellular carcinoma, melanoma, renal cell or head and neck cancer. Enrollees could have had prior anti-PD-1, anti-PD-L1 or anti-CTLA-4 therapy, which approximately 38% had received.

It was autoimmune disease history or systemic immunosuppression that excluded patients. V was pared by 4 bases and J by 0 bases, with 10 bases between. CDR1 SGHRS and CDR2 YFSETQ come from the germline V gene. This CDR3 has 14 amino acids. For this clone: Its specificity is not known.

The assay was immunoSEQ multiplex PCR, and TCRdb's table has in-frame clones only and misses some. The data hold around 41,000 clones, with nearly 90% observed a single time. Study-level points and caveats: Some of the lowest clonal expansion was seen in partial responders at 0.1-3.0 mg/kg.

This sequence originates from an adult with an advanced solid tumor such as melanoma, head and neck, liver or kidney cancer. V and J are TRBV5-1 and TRBJ2-5; possibly TRBD2 for D (5 bases). The sequences come from CD4+ or CD8+ T cells sorted from blood, collected in a trial of the OX40 agonist ivuxolimab. The CDR3 region is CASSQPRDQETQYF. The DNA for the CDR3 is TGCGCCAGCAGCCAGCCGAGGGACCAAGAGACCCAGTACTTC. The full variable domain, completed using reference TRBV5-1 and TRBJ2-5, is KAGVTQTPRYLIKTRGQQVTLSCSPISGHRSVSWYQQTPGQGLQFLFEYFSETQRNKGNFPGRFSGRQFSNSRSEMNVSTLELGDSALYLCASSQPRDQETQYFGPGTRLLVL.